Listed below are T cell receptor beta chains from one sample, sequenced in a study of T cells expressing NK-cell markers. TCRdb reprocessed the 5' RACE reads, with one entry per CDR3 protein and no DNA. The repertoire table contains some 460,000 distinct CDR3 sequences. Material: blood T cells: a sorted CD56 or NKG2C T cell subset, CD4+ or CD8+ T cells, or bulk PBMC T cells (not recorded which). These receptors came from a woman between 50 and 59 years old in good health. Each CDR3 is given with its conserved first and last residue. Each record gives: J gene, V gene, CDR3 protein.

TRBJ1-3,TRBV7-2,CASSPKGFSGNTIYF
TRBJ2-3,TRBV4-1,CASSDKGTSAQGGTDTQYF
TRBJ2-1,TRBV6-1,CASRPTSGGSYNEQFF
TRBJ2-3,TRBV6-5,CASRLVRGDGTDTQYF
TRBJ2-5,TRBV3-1,CASSQDLTSRETQYF
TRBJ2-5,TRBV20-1,CSALGRDRIKETQYF
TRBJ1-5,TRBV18,CASSQDSPNQPQHF
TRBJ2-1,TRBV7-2,CASSLVWLYNEQFF
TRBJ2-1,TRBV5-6,CASRQGLASANEQFF
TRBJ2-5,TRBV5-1,CASSRESRGWETQYF
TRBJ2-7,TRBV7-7,CASSPGTGVDEQYF
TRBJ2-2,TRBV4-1,CASSPVHGNTGELFF
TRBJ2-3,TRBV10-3,CAIRSVAESTDTQYF
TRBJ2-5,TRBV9,CASSVGISGREETQYF
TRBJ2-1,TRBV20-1,CSASLVQGVNEQFF
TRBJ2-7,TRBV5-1,CASSTLAGGTGEQYF
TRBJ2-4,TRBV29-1,CSVTALMGKNIQYF